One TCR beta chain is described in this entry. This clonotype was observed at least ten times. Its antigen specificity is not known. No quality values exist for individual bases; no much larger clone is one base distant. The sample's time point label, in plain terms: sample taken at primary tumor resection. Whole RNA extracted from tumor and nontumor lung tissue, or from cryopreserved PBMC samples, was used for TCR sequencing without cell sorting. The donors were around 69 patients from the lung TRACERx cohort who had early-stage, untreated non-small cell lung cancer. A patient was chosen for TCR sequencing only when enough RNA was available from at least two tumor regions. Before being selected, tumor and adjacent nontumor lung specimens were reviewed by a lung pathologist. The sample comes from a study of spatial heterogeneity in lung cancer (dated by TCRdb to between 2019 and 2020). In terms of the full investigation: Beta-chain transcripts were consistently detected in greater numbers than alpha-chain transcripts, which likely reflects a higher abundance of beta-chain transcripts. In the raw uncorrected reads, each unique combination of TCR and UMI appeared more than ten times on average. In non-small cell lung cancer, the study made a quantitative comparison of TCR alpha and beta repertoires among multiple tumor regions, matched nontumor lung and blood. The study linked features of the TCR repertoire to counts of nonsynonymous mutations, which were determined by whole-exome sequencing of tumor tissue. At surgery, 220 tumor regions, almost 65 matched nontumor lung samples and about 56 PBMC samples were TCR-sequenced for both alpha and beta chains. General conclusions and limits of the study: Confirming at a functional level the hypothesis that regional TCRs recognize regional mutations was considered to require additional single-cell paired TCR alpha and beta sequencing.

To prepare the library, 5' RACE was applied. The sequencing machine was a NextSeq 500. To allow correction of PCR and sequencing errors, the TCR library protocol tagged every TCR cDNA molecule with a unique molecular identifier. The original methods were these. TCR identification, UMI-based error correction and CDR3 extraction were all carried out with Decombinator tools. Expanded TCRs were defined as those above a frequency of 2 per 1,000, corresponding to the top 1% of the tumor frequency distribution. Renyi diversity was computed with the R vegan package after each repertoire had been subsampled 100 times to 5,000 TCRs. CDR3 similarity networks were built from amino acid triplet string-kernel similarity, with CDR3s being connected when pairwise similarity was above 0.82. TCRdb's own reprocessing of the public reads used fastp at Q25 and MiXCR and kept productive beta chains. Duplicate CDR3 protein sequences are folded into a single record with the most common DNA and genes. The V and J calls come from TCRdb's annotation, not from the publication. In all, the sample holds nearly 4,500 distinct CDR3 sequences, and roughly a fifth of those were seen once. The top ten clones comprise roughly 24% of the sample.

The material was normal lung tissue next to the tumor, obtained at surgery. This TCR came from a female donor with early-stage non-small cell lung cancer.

The nucleotide sequence is TGTGCCAGCAGCGAGGGGGTGACGCAGTATTTT. This encodes CASSEGVTQYF. The chain is made from TRBV7-6 and TRBJ2-3; the D region possibly corresponds to TRBD1 (6 bases align). V is reduced by 5 bases and J by 9 bases, leaving a spacing of 9 bases between them. CDR1 and CDR2 (SGHVS, FNYEAQ) derive from the germline V gene. From the cysteine up to the phenylalanine, the CDR3 has a length of 11 residues. CDR3 DNA is the only sequence kept; it has 33 bases, read in frame from the first base.